These 11 T cell receptor beta chains share one sample of origin, sequenced in a study of T-cell reconstitution after alpha-beta-depleted transplantation in children. This sample's TCRbeta library carried unique molecular identifier barcodes. TCRdb re-analysed the PCR reads in MiXCR, keeping a single row per CDR3 protein. The sample holds more than 500,000 distinct CDR3 sequences, roughly 10% seen once. This sample comprised PBMCs, mostly from graft donor cells, obtained 180 days after TCRalphabeta/CD19-depleted stem cell transplant. These receptors were collected from a female patient aged 2-15 years who had a stem cell transplant for aplastic anemia, so the T cells may come from the graft donor.

V and J are TRBV10-3 and TRBJ1-1; 9 bases agree with TRBD1. Per germline, CDR1 ENHRY and CDR2 SYGVKD. The CDR3 runs 16 residues. V shed 1 base and J 2 bases; nucleotides not matched to a gene: 5. CDR3 sequence reads: CAISELQGARNTEAFF. CDR3 coding DNA: TGTGCCATCAGTGAGTTACAGGGGGCGCGCAACACTGAAGCTTTCTTT.

This chain joins TRBV6-1 and TRBJ2-5, with D perhaps assigned TRBD1 or TRBD2 (5 bases each). The CDR3 has 12 amino acids. V lost 7 bases, J lost 5 bases, and 11 bases lay in between. Germline lookup yields CDR1 MNHNS and CDR2 SASEGT. In nucleotides, the CDR3 is TGTGCCAGCACGGGGCGCGGGGAGACCCAGTACTTC. Translating it yields CASTGRGETQYF.

This clonotype was picked up many times. The chain uses TRBV12-3 or TRBV12-4 and TRBJ1-6; 7 nucleotides line up with TRBD1. The J segment lost 11 bases and the V segment lost 4 bases, leaving 14 bases of the junction unmatched. The CDR3 has 16 residues. The CDR3 bases are TGTGCCAGCAGTTCATTCACCAGGGGGTTAAAGACACCCCTCCACTTT. It yields the protein CASSSFTRGLKTPLHF.

This rearrangement joins TRBV11-1 to TRBJ2-2; no clear D. The CDR3 sequence is 14 residues long. Trimming stripped 5 bases from V and 5 bases from J, with 12 bases between. Looked up from germline, CDR1 is SGHAT and CDR2 is FQDESV (reference sequence). CDR3 coding DNA: TGTGCCAGCAGCCCCCAGGTGCGGACCGGGGAGCTGTTTTTT. Residues: CASSPQVRTGELFF.

This clonotype occurred many times. The genes are TRBV4-3 and TRBJ2-1; no firm D call. CDR1 is LGHNA, CDR2 YSLEER, per germline. V was cut by 5 bases and J by 9 bases, with 23 bases left in between. This CDR3 has 16 amino acids. The CDR3 DNA is TGCGCCAGCAGCGCCCGATCGGGCGGACCCTTCGGTGAGCAGTTCTTC. Translated: CASSARSGGPFGEQFF.

This clonotype has more than one count but fewer than ten. The chain employs TRBV4-1 and TRBJ2-7; 8 bases align to TRBD1. The CDR3 is made up of 15 amino acids. Trimming at V came to 5 bases and at J to 3 bases, leaving 9 bases not matched to a gene. Germline CDR1 is MGHRA and CDR2 is YSYEKL. The CDR3 DNA reads TGCGCCAGCAGCTTTGCCGGGACAGGTGGCTACGAGCAGTACTTC. Its protein is CASSFAGTGGYEQYF.

This clonotype was observed a handful of times. V gene TRBV7-9 combines with J gene TRBJ1-2; TRBD1 agrees at 9 bases. V trimming: 1 base; J trimming: 4 bases; junction bases outside the gene matches: 10. Germline V CDR1 and CDR2: SEHNR, FQNEAQ (reference sequence). CDR3 length: 17 amino acids. This chain's CDR3 is CASSLGGQGPRVYGYTF. In nucleotides, the CDR3 is TGTGCCAGCAGCTTAGGGGGACAGGGACCCCGTGTCTATGGCTACACCTTC.

This clonotype was counted between two and nine times. This chain connects TRBV12-3 or TRBV12-4 to TRBJ2-6; TRBD1 aligns across 7 bases. CDR3 size: 18 residues. V gave up 1 base and J gave up 4 bases; unmatched junction bases: 10. CDR3: CASSLVDRVGAGANVLTF. The CDR3, as DNA: TGTGCCAGCAGTTTAGTCGACAGGGTAGGGGCGGGGGCCAACGTCCTGACTTTC.

The chain has TRBV10-3 and TRBJ2-1; 8 nucleotides align to TRBD2. This CDR3 is 15 amino acids long. Germline V gene data show CDR1 as ENHRY and CDR2 as SYGVKD. The junction had 4 bases not matched to a gene; V was cut back by 6 bases and J by 0 bases. The CDR3 region has the DNA TGTGCCATCAGGACGAGCGGGAGCTCCTACAATGAGCAGTTCTTC. Its translation: CAIRTSGSSYNEQFF.

This sequence joins TRBV12-3 or TRBV12-4 and TRBJ2-3; D perhaps matches TRBD1 (7 bases). This CDR3 comprises 16 residues. V lost 3 bases and J lost 3, with 16 bases in between. Here the CDR3 reads CASSFPGRGETDTQYF. The CDR3 nucleotides read TGTGCCAGCAGTTTCCCGGGCAGGGGGGAAACAGATACGCAGTATTTT.

This clonotype was observed a handful of times. The genes are TRBV7-9 and TRBJ2-3; weak D call: TRBD1 (6 bases). The CDR3 is made up of 15 amino acids. The germline V gene has CDR1 SEHNR and CDR2 FQNEAQ (reference sequence). The V gene lost 3 bases and the J gene lost 3 bases, with 13 bases spanning the gap. CDR3 DNA: TGTGCCAGCAGCTTCCAGGGGCTTCCGACAGATACGCAGTATTTT. Translation gives CASSFQGLPTDTQYF.